This TCR beta chain was captured in a study of CD8+ T cells in alopecia areata. Overall study context: People stayed on tofacitinib for 6 to 18 months, then stopped the drug for 6 months. Study-level findings and limits: Scalp clonality, along with expanded CD8+ clones among the top 100, was significantly decreased by tofacitinib. The study found that many expanded lesional clones persisted in scalp and blood during tofacitinib.

The CDR3 is 14 residues long. Germline assignment: CDR1 SGHRS and CDR2 YFSETQ. V lost 1 base and J lost 3, with 8 bases in between. RNA was isolated and reverse transcribed to cDNA, the sequencing template. Some clones are missing from TCRdb's copy, which holds only in-frame ones; the method was immunoSEQ multiplex PCR. The table records under 200,000 clones, 55% to 75% of them present only once. The treatment: oral pan-JAK inhibitor, 5-10 mg twice daily. Sorted populations comprised CD4+ and CD8+ T cells obtained from PBMCs. As to this clone: The antigen remains unidentified.

This clonotype was sampled from a human donor with alopecia areata. Source: CD4+ T cells sorted from blood, taken at week 24, from a patient treated with tofacitinib. The V gene is TRBV5-1, the J gene TRBJ2-1; a weak D match, TRBD1 (5 bases). The CDR3 is CASSLQGNYNEQFF. The CDR3 DNA reads TGCGCCAGCAGCTTGCAGGGAAACTACAATGAGCAGTTCTTC.